The rows below give T cell receptor beta chains drawn from one sample of a study of T cell responses to AZD1222 COVID-19 vaccine. Using immunoSEQ multiplex PCR, the repertoire was profiled, and TCRdb retains in-frame clones only, with some absent. The table records tens of thousands of clones, more than 75% of them present only once. The sequenced sample was peripheral blood, obtained on day 0 of AZD1222 vaccination. These receptors all come from an adult in good health. Each CDR3 is given with its conserved first and last residue. The D gene is left open where the match is weak. Expanded clones get a size class; other rows say once, few or many, or leave the size out.

size: few
J: TRBJ2-7
D: TRBD1
V: TRBV6-5
DNA: TGTGCCAGCAGTTCCCACGGACAGGCCCCCTACGAGCAGTACTTC
CDR3: CASSSHGQAPYEQYF

size: NA
J: TRBJ1-4
D: NA
V: TRBV7-2
DNA: TGTGCCAGCAGCTTACGAGGGTTTACTGAAAAACTGTTTTTT
CDR3: CASSLRGFTEKLFF

size: few
J: TRBJ2-3
D: NA
V: TRBV5-1
DNA: TGCGCCAGCAGCTTAGGGGGAAGTAGCACAGATACGCAGTATTTT
CDR3: CASSLGGSSTDTQYF

size: NA
J: TRBJ2-7
D: NA
V: TRBV7-9
DNA: TGTGCCAGCAGCTCTTCCCTGACAGGGAGGAACGAGCAGTACTTC
CDR3: CASSSSLTGRNEQYF

size: NA
J: TRBJ2-7
D: TRBD1
V: TRBV19
DNA: TGTGCCAGTAGTCGACAGGGTAACTCCTACGAGCAGTACTTC
CDR3: CASSRQGNSYEQYF

size: NA
J: TRBJ1-2
D: TRBD1
V: TRBV11-2
DNA: TGTGCCAGCAGCCGTGAGACAGGGCCCTATGGCTACACCTTC
CDR3: CASSRETGPYGYTF

size: NA
J: TRBJ2-2
D: TRBD1
V: TRBV28
DNA: TGTGCCAGCAGTCCTTGGGACAGGGCGAACACCGGGGAGCTGTTTTTT
CDR3: CASSPWDRANTGELFF

size: NA
J: TRBJ2-1
D: NA
V: TRBV12-3/TRBV12-4
DNA: TGTGCCAGCTCGGAATTGGGCTATGAGCAGTTCTTC
CDR3: CASSELGYEQFF

size: NA
J: TRBJ1-4
D: TRBD1
V: TRBV6-5
DNA: TGTGCCAGCAAAAAACAGGGGGCTGTTGAAAAACTGTTTTTT
CDR3: CASKKQGAVEKLFF

size: NA
J: TRBJ1-2
D: NA
V: TRBV27
DNA: TGTGCCAGCAGTTCAACAGGGAATGGCTACACCTTC
CDR3: CASSSTGNGYTF

size: NA
J: TRBJ1-1
D: NA
V: TRBV6-2/TRBV6-3
DNA: TGTGCCAGCAGTTACCGGAACAGGGTGAACACTGAAGCTTTCTTT
CDR3: CASSYRNRVNTEAFF

size: once
J: TRBJ2-1
D: TRBD1
V: TRBV18
DNA: TGTGCCAGCTCACTCAACAGGGGGCGTCTCCATGAGCAGTTCTTC
CDR3: CASSLNRGRLHEQFF

size: NA
J: TRBJ1-4
D: NA
V: TRBV28
DNA: TGTGCCAGCAGTTTCCCAGACAGGCCATTAGGGAAACTGTTTTTT
CDR3: CASSFPDRPLGKLFF

size: NA
J: TRBJ1-3
D: NA
V: TRBV2
DNA: TGTGCCAGCAGGGAGGGGGTTGGAAACACCATATATTTT
CDR3: CASREGVGNTIYF

size: few
J: TRBJ2-5
D: NA
V: TRBV18
DNA: TGTGCCAGCTCACCGGGGGTCGAGGAGACCCAGTACTTC
CDR3: CASSPGVEETQYF

size: NA
J: TRBJ1-1
D: NA
V: TRBV6-6
DNA: TGTGCCAGCAGTTACTTTCCGGCAGGGGCGAACACTGAAGCTTTCTTT
CDR3: CASSYFPAGANTEAFF

size: NA
J: TRBJ1-5
D: NA
V: TRBV6-4
DNA: TGTGCCAGCAGTGACCGTCCGGAGGGTCATCAGCCCCAGCATTTT
CDR3: CASSDRPEGHQPQHF

size: once
J: TRBJ1-3
D: NA
V: TRBV5-1
DNA: TGCGCCAGCAGCTTGTTGCCCTGGTCTGGAAACACCATATATTTT
CDR3: CASSLLPWSGNTIYF

size: few
J: TRBJ2-7
D: TRBD2
V: TRBV4-3
DNA: TGCGCCAGCAGCCTACACCGGTCAGCTAGCGGGGGGGCCGCCTACGAGCAGTACTTC
CDR3: CASSLHRSASGGAAYEQYF

size: once
J: TRBJ2-1
D: NA
V: TRBV2
DNA: TGTGCCAGCACCCCTCGGGGAGGAACCTACAATGAGCAGTTCTTC
CDR3: CASTPRGGTYNEQFF

size: NA
J: TRBJ1-1
D: NA
V: TRBV6-1
DNA: TGTGCCAGCAGTGAAGGGCCTCCCCCCGGAATGAACACTGAAGCTTTCTTT
CDR3: CASSEGPPPGMNTEAFF

size: NA
J: TRBJ2-3
D: NA
V: TRBV5-4
DNA: TGTGCCAGCAGCTTGGGGTTGGGAAACACAGATACGCAGTATTTT
CDR3: CASSLGLGNTDTQYF